A single sample is the source of the 30 T cell receptor beta chains below, sequenced in a study of blood T cell repertoires in COVID-19. TCRdb keeps only in-frame clones here, not all; method: immunoSEQ multiplex PCR. The sample includes about 110,000 clones, around 80% of them seen just once. Sequencing used peripheral blood. The origin of the receptors is a woman aged 80 or over with acute or convalescent COVID-19.

This rearrangement joins TRBV19 to TRBJ2-1; 10 bases line up with TRBD2. Germline loops: CDR1 LNHDA, CDR2 SQIVND (reference sequence). The V gene end was trimmed by 8 bases and the J gene end by 6 bases; junction bases not matched to a gene: 10. The CDR3 has 15 residues. The CDR3, as DNA: TGTGCCAGTCAACCGCTAGCGGGAGTAGGCAATGAGCAGTTCTTC. Protein product: CASQPLAGVGNEQFF.

This clone was seen more than once but under ten times. This sequence joins TRBV10-3 and TRBJ1-2, with 7 bases aligning to TRBD1. The CDR3 consists of 14 residues. V lost 4 bases and J lost 5; bases outside the gene matches: 7. Germline lookup yields CDR1 ENHRY and CDR2 SYGVKD. The CDR3 DNA reads TGTGCCATCAGTGTTGACAGGGATTGGTATGGCTACACCTTC. Its translation: CAISVDRDWYGYTF.

The V and J genes are TRBV19 and TRBJ2-2; 7 bases are shared with TRBD2. The germline CDR1 and CDR2 sequences are LNHDA and SQIVND (reference sequence). The V and J ends lost 6 bases and 0 bases, in that order; junction bases with no gene match: 4. There are 15 residues in the CDR3. CDR3 amino acids: CASSFSGTNTGELFF. The CDR3 DNA is TGTGCCAGTAGCTTCAGCGGGACGAACACCGGGGAGCTGTTTTTT.

The V call is TRBV30, the J call TRBJ1-2, with D unclear. V lost 0 bases and J lost 2, with 13 bases in between. The CDR3 runs to 15 residues. Germline CDR1 is GTSNPN and CDR2 is SVGIG (reference sequence). The CDR3 coding sequence is TGTGCCTGGAGTGTAACTCCGAGTAAGAACTATGGCTACACCTTC. Translation gives CAWSVTPSKNYGYTF.

This clone came up a few times. The rearrangement joins TRBV28 to TRBJ1-5; 7 bases agree with TRBD1. Trimming cost V 6 bases and J 0 bases; bases outside gene matches: 11. Germline lookup yields CDR1 MDHEN and CDR2 SYDVKM. CDR3 size: 17 residues. The chain's CDR3 is CASRVRTGLYSNQPQHF. As DNA, the CDR3 is TGTGCCAGCAGGGTTAGGACAGGCCTTTATAGCAATCAGCCCCAGCATTTT.

The genes are TRBV4-1 and TRBJ1-3; tentative D call: TRBD1 (6 bases). This CDR3 is 15 amino acids long. The germline gives CDR1 MGHRA, CDR2 YSYEKL. Trimming shortened V by 1 base and J by 0 bases, and 7 bases separated the two germline ends. The CDR3 nucleotides are TGCGCCAGCAGCCAAGGGGGGCACTCTGGAAACACCATATATTTT. It is translated as CASSQGGHSGNTIYF.

Only one count was recorded for this clone. The chain couples TRBV4-1 to TRBJ1-3; 10 nucleotides match TRBD1. Germline CDR1 is MGHRA and CDR2 is YSYEKL. The CDR3 is 14 residues long. Unmatched junction bases numbered 1, after V lost 1 base and J lost 7 bases. The CDR3 is CASSQGTGGNTIYF. CDR3 DNA sequence: TGCGCCAGCAGCCAAGGGACAGGGGGGAACACCATATATTTT.

The chain recombines TRBV2 with TRBJ2-2; D unclear. The germline V gene has CDR1 SNHLY and CDR2 FYNNEI. The V gene lost 4 bases and the J gene lost 0 bases, with 6 bases spanning the gap. The CDR3 has 14 amino acids. Written as DNA, the CDR3 is TGTGCCAGCAGTGTGCAGACGAACACCGGGGAGCTGTTTTTT. It yields the protein CASSVQTNTGELFF.

The chain links TRBV5-6 to TRBJ2-5; TRBD1 is a possible D gene (7 bases). V was pared by 2 bases and J by 5 bases, with 10 bases between. The CDR3 contains 13 residues. Germline CDR1 reads SGHDT; CDR2 reads YYEEEE. The CDR3 loop is CASSLQGRETQYF. The CDR3 DNA sequence: TGTGCCAGCAGCTTACAGGGGAGGGAGACCCAGTACTTC.

This clone was found a few times. The chain combines TRBV20-1 with TRBJ1-1; D uncertain. Between the trimmed V and J ends, which lost 3 bases and 0 bases, there was a span of 5 bases. CDR1 is DFQATT, CDR2 SNEGSKA, per germline (reference sequence). This CDR3 is built from 12 residues. The CDR3 reads CSASRVNTEAFF. The CDR3 nucleotides read TGCAGTGCTAGTCGTGTGAACACTGAAGCTTTCTTT.

The chain links TRBV19 to TRBJ2-3; 7 nucleotides line up with TRBD2. Germline values: CDR1 LNHDA, CDR2 SQIVND (reference sequence). The CDR3 loop spans 14 amino acids. The trim removed 6 bases at V and 5 bases at J, leaving 8 bases unmatched. CDR3 DNA sequence: TGTGCCAGTAGGAGTAGCGGGTCCCGAGATACGCAGTATTTT. It codes for CASRSSGSRDTQYF.

The genes are TRBV14 and TRBJ1-1; unclear D gene. Germline V gene lookup returns CDR1 SGHDN and CDR2 FVKESK. The CDR3 spans 11 residues. V dropped 1 base and J dropped 9 bases, with 6 bases sitting between them. The CDR3 DNA is TGTGCCAGCAGCCAAGGTCCAAAAGCTTTCTTT. Translated, it gives CASSQGPKAFF. Looking up the rest from reference TRBV14 and TRBJ1-1 gives the full variable domain: EAGVTQFPSHSVIEKGQTVTLRCDPISGHDNLYWYRRVMGKEIKFLLHFVKESKQDESGMPNNRFLAERTGGTYSTLKVQPAELEDSGVYFCASSQGPKAFFGQGTRLTVV.

This chain links TRBV9 with TRBJ2-5; tentative D call: TRBD1 (6 bases). The V gene's germline CDR1 is SGDLS and CDR2 YYNGEE. Trimming shortened V by 4 bases and J by 4 bases, and 11 bases separated the two germline ends. There are 13 residues in the CDR3. CDR3 nucleotides: TGTGCCAGCAGCCCCGGCAGGGGAGAGACCCAGTACTTC. This sequence encodes CASSPGRGETQYF.

The chain has TRBV5-5 and TRBJ2-3; perhaps TRBD2 as D (7 bases). The CDR3 extends over 15 amino acids. Between the trimmed V and J ends, which lost 6 bases and 2 bases, there was a span of 16 bases. The germline gives CDR1 SGHKS, CDR2 YYEKEE (reference sequence). The CDR3 DNA follows: TGTGCCAGCATCTTAGGGGGAGGGCCCACAGATACGCAGTATTTT. Protein product: CASILGGGPTDTQYF.

This clone was detected once. The chain recombines TRBV10-3 with TRBJ1-5, with 7 nucleotides matching TRBD1. The CDR3 contains 15 residues. After removal of 0 bases from V and 4 bases from J, the junction contained 3 bases not matched to a gene. Germline lookup yields CDR1 ENHRY and CDR2 SYGVKD. CDR3 residues: CAISESKGQNQPQHF. Written as DNA, the CDR3 is TGTGCCATCAGTGAGTCCAAGGGACAGAATCAGCCCCAGCATTTT.

The chain uses TRBV5-6 and TRBJ2-3; 9 bases agree with TRBD1. The CDR3 covers 14 residues. V was clipped by 4 bases and J by 5 bases; unmatched bases: 5. The germline V gene encodes CDR1 SGHDT and CDR2 YYEEEE. The DNA of the CDR3 is TGTGCCAGCAGCACTCCGACAGGGGGAGATACGCAGTATTTT. The encoded protein is CASSTPTGGDTQYF.

This rearrangement joins TRBV5-1 to TRBJ1-2, with D maybe TRBD1 (5 bases). The CDR3 sequence is 14 residues long. V lost 2 bases to trimming and J lost 5 bases, with 13 bases between them. Per germline, CDR1 SGHRS and CDR2 YFSETQ. The CDR3 nucleotides are TGCGCCAGCAGCTTTGGTGACAGTTCGTATGGCTACACCTTC. Translated: CASSFGDSSYGYTF.

This clone was counted once. The V gene is TRBV6-1, the J gene TRBJ1-2; D ambiguous. The CDR3 is 13 amino acids. V lost 3 bases and J lost 4, with 9 bases in between. The germline V gene encodes CDR1 MNHNS and CDR2 SASEGT. The CDR3 sequence: CASSERQTYGYTF. CDR3 DNA sequence: TGTGCCAGCAGTGAGAGGCAGACCTATGGCTACACCTTC.

This clone was seen more than once but under ten times. J is TRBJ2-3 and V is TRBV6-1; 7 bases align to TRBD2. The CDR3 covers 15 residues. J gave up 0 bases and V 2 bases, and 2 bases lay outside the gene matches. Germline loops: CDR1 MNHNS, CDR2 SASEGT. The CDR3 DNA reads TGTGCCAGCAGTGAATTTAGCGGGAGCACAGATACGCAGTATTTT. As protein: CASSEFSGSTDTQYF.

The chain couples TRBV7-2 to TRBJ2-1; 10 nucleotides line up with TRBD2. Germline V lookup: CDR1 SGHTA, CDR2 FQGNSA. The CDR3 consists of 15 residues. Germline trimming cut 4 bases from V and 8 bases from J; bases unmatched to any gene: 8. The CDR3 coding sequence is TGTGCCAGCAGCTCTAGCGGGAGTGTGGTCGATGAGCAGTTCTTC. Translation: CASSSSGSVVDEQFF.

Here the CDR3 reads CASSLASGRPGDNEQFF. CDR3 nucleotide sequence: TGCGCCAGCAGCTTGGCTAGCGGGAGGCCGGGGGACAATGAGCAGTTCTTC. V gene TRBV5-1 combines with J gene TRBJ2-1; 11 nucleotides match TRBD2. Germline CDR1 SGHRS, CDR2 YFSETQ. V shed 0 bases, J shed 5 bases, and the junction held 7 bases outside the gene matches. This CDR3 spans 17 amino acids.

The chain links TRBV5-1 to TRBJ1-5, with 8 bases matching TRBD1. The CDR3 runs 14 residues. Germline V gives CDR1 SGHRS, CDR2 YFSETQ. V trimming: 4 bases; J trimming: 6 bases; junction bases outside the gene matches: 6. The CDR3 coding sequence is TGCGCCAGCAGCGGCGGACAGGGAGGTCAGCCCCAGCATTTT. Protein: CASSGGQGGQPQHF. Based on the CDR3 plus reference TRBV5-1 and TRBJ1-5, the full variable domain is KAGVTQTPRYLIKTRGQQVTLSCSPISGHRSVSWYQQTPGQGLQFLFEYFSETQRNKGNFPGRFSGRQFSNSRSEMNVSTLELGDSALYLCASSGGQGGQPQHFGDGTRLSIL.

The J gene is TRBJ1-1, the V gene TRBV11-2, with TRBD1 as a possible D gene (5 bases). This CDR3 spans 13 amino acids. The germline gives CDR1 SGHAT, CDR2 FQNNGV. Trimming removed 5 bases from V and 7 bases from J, with 14 bases in between. The CDR3 sequence is CASSPAGLHEAFF. The CDR3 coding sequence is TGTGCCAGCAGCCCAGCGGGGCTTCATGAAGCTTTCTTT. Looking up the rest from reference TRBV11-2 and TRBJ1-1 gives the full variable domain: EAGVAQSPRYKIIEKRQSVAFWCNPISGHATLYWYQQILGQGPKLLIQFQNNGVVDDSQLPKDRFSAERLKGVDSTLKIQPAKLEDSAVYLCASSPAGLHEAFFGQGTRLTVV.

The chain is built from TRBV24-1 and TRBJ2-1, with 10 bases lining up with TRBD2. V trimming: 2 bases; J trimming: 3 bases; junction bases outside the gene matches: 3. The CDR3 has 16 amino acids. The germline V gene has CDR1 KGHDR and CDR2 SFDVKD. CDR3 DNA: TGTGCCACCAGTGATTCTAGCGGGAGAAACTACAATGAGCAGTTCTTC. Residues: CATSDSSGRNYNEQFF.

The chain uses TRBV14 and TRBJ2-2; 8 bases agree with TRBD1. CDR3 size: 13 residues. Germline V CDR1 and CDR2: SGHDN, FVKESK. V shed 4 bases, J shed 5 bases, and the junction held 0 bases outside the gene matches. CDR3 DNA sequence: TGTGCCAGCAGCCGACAGGGGACCGGGGAGCTGTTTTTT. Its translation: CASSRQGTGELFF.

The CDR3 DNA follows: TGTGCCAGTACGATTATGGCGGGGGCGAACACCGGGGAGCTGTTTTTT. Its protein product is CASTIMAGANTGELFF. The genes are TRBV19 and TRBJ2-2; 7 positions match TRBD2. The trim removed 7 bases at V and 0 bases at J, leaving 8 bases unmatched. CDR3 size: 16 residues. The germline V gene has CDR1 LNHDA and CDR2 SQIVND (reference sequence).

The V and J genes are TRBV7-9 and TRBJ1-5, with a weak D call TRBD1 (5 bases). Germline V gives CDR1 SEHNR, CDR2 FQNEAQ (reference sequence). V was pared by 5 bases and J by 4 bases, with 12 bases between. This CDR3 has 14 residues. CDR3 bases: TGTGCCAGCAGCAGAGGGACTTCGAATCAGCCCCAGCATTTT. It translates to CASSRGTSNQPQHF.

The chain joins TRBV19 to TRBJ1-5; a possible D gene is TRBD1 (6 bases). The CDR3 length is 13 residues. In germline, CDR1 is LNHDA, CDR2 SQIVND (reference sequence). Between the trimmed V and J ends, which lost 9 bases and 2 bases, there was a span of 11 bases. The CDR3 region is CASGQKGNQPQHF. Here the CDR3 DNA reads TGTGCCAGCGGACAGAAGGGCAATCAGCCCCAGCATTTT.

The chain has TRBV29-1 and TRBJ2-1, with 8 bases aligning to TRBD2. This CDR3 has 16 residues. CDR1 and CDR2 (germline): SQVTM, ANQGSEA. V lost 6 bases, J lost 6 bases, and 16 bases stayed unmatched. The CDR3 region has the DNA TGCAGCGTGTCTCTCTCGGGGCTAGCGGGTGGCAATGAGCAGTTCTTC. It is translated as CSVSLSGLAGGNEQFF.

The V gene is TRBV27, the J gene TRBJ1-2; D not certain. The CDR3 covers 14 residues. Per the germline V gene, CDR1 is MNHEY and CDR2 is SMNVEV (reference sequence). Trimming removed 6 bases at V and 6 bases at J, with 17 bases between. As DNA, the CDR3 is TGTGCCAGCAGCCAACGTGCGATGATGGATGGCTACACCTTC. Its translation: CASSQRAMMDGYTF.